This T cell receptor (beta chain) is from a study of Ad26.COV2.S vaccination and SARS-CoV-2 variants. For the study at large: The donor participated in the COV1001 trial, in its Ad26.COV2.S arm. Intramuscular Ad26.COV2.S doses were given once or twice, 56 days apart. General study findings and limits: Breadth of non-spike TCRs did not differ between vaccinees and placebo recipients.

As concerns this clone: Its specificity is not known.

Treatment specified: some 19 received Ad26.COV2.S at low or high dose, single or two shots; five or six received placebo; per-sample allocation not given. Specimen acquisition occurred on day 63 following the initial vaccine or placebo injection. Sequencing was performed with immunoSEQ multiplex PCR; in TCRdb, only in-frame clones are kept and a portion is missing. The table shows roughly 400,000 clones, with 90% occurring only once. The sequence was collected from a person aged 18 to 65 who received the Ad26.COV2.S COVID-19 vaccine or a placebo. The sequencing here drew on peripheral blood, taken in a trial of Ad26.COV2.S vaccine versus placebo.

CDR3 in DNA: TGTGCCAGCAGCCCACGTTACAGTGCGAAGGGGACGAATGAGCAGTTCTTC. It codes for CASSPRYSAKGTNEQFF. V gene TRBV7-9 combines with J gene TRBJ2-1; D is tentatively TRBD1 or TRBD2 (5 bases each). Trimming cost V 5 bases and J 7 bases, with 24 bases left between them. Looked up from germline, CDR1 is SEHNR and CDR2 is FQNEAQ (reference sequence). The CDR3 has 17 amino acids.